This is a list of T cell receptor beta chains from one sample in a study of T cell responses to AZD1222 COVID-19 vaccine. Clones were sequenced by immunoSEQ multiplex PCR, and TCRdb holds only the in-frame ones, with some missing. The sample carries 100,000 to 150,000 clones, roughly 89% recorded once. The source material was peripheral blood, sampled on day 0 of AZD1222 vaccination. These receptors originate from an adult in good health. The CDR3 runs from the conserved cysteine through the conserved F or W. D genes are given only for firm matches. Only some rows state a clone size, as once, few, many or a class for expanded clones.

J gene,V gene,D gene,clone size,CDR3 protein,CDR3 DNA
TRBJ1-1,TRBV5-1,.,few,CASRIGENTEAFF,TGCGCCAGCAGGATAGGGGAGAACACTGAAGCTTTCTTT
TRBJ1-2,TRBV18,TRBD1,.,CASSSDRAYGYTF,TGTGCCAGCTCCTCCGACAGGGCCTATGGCTACACCTTC
TRBJ2-3,TRBV5-5,.,.,CASSLDITDTQYF,TGTGCCAGCAGTTTGGACATTACAGATACGCAGTATTTT
TRBJ2-1,TRBV4-3,.,.,CASSQDRGENEQFF,TGCGCCAGCAGCCAAGATCGGGGCGAGAATGAGCAGTTCTTC
TRBJ2-1,TRBV4-2,.,.,CASSQDLWGGFNEQFF,TGTGCCAGCAGCCAAGATCTGTGGGGGGGCTTCAATGAGCAGTTCTTC
TRBJ1-3,TRBV30,.,.,CAWSSGQMRSDTIYF,TGTGCCTGGAGTTCCGGACAGATGAGAAGTGACACCATATATTTT
TRBJ1-1,TRBV3-1/TRBV3-2,.,.,CASRDNTEAFF,TGTGCCAGCAGGGACAACACTGAAGCTTTCTTT
TRBJ1-2,TRBV4-3,.,.,CASSQEATPAPGDGYTF,TGCGCCAGCAGCCAAGAGGCCACCCCTGCCCCGGGGGATGGCTACACCTTC
TRBJ2-5,TRBV10-1,.,.,CASSDRGQETQYF,TGCGCCAGCAGTGATCGGGGCCAAGAGACCCAGTACTTC
TRBJ2-4,TRBV19,.,.,CASSMWALGKNIQYF,TGTGCCAGTAGTATGTGGGCCCTGGGCAAAAACATTCAGTACTTC
TRBJ2-7,TRBV7-9,.,.,CASSSPGPRPIYEQYF,TGTGCCAGCAGCTCGCCGGGCCCTAGACCCATTTACGAGCAGTACTTC
TRBJ1-6,TRBV27,.,.,CASSPRESSYNSPLHF,TGTGCCAGCAGCCCCCGGGAAAGCTCCTATAATTCACCCCTCCACTTT
TRBJ2-1,TRBV3-1/TRBV3-2,TRBD2,.,CASSERGANNEQFF,TGTGCCAGCAGCGAGCGGGGGGCTAACAATGAGCAGTTCTTC
TRBJ2-7,TRBV9,TRBD1,once,CASSERDRGSGEQYF,TGTGCCAGCAGCGAGAGGGACAGGGGCTCGGGGGAGCAGTACTTC
TRBJ1-1,TRBV2,.,.,CARQLNTEAFF,TGTGCCAGGCAGTTGAACACTGAAGCTTTCTTT
TRBJ1-2,TRBV4-3,TRBD1,once,CASSQGQGGNYGYTF,TGCGCCAGCAGCCAAGGACAGGGAGGTAACTATGGCTACACCTTC
TRBJ2-1,TRBV27,TRBD2,.,CASSLSLAATYNEQFF,TGTGCCAGCAGTTTATCCCTAGCGGCTACCTACAATGAGCAGTTCTTC
TRBJ2-7,TRBV5-1,.,.,CASSTATNSYEQYF,TGCGCCAGCAGTACAGCCACCAACTCCTACGAGCAGTACTTC
TRBJ2-1,TRBV7-6,.,.,CASSLKGLGSYNEQFF,TGTGCCAGCAGCTTAAAGGGGCTGGGCTCCTACAATGAGCAGTTCTTC
TRBJ2-3,TRBV5-1,.,.,CASSSNTDTQYF,TGCGCCAGCAGCTCCAACACAGATACGCAGTATTTT
TRBJ1-1,TRBV2,.,once,CASSDIEWIEAFF,TGTGCCAGCAGTGATATTGAGTGGATTGAAGCTTTCTTT
TRBJ1-1,TRBV6-1,.,.,CASSEVGTGNTEAFF,TGTGCCAGCAGTGAGGTCGGGACGGGGAACACTGAAGCTTTCTTT